This T cell receptor beta chain was found in a study of T cells after yellow fever vaccination. Study-wide results and caveats: Peak timing came faster in the weaker secondary response, day 5 versus 15. FACS-sorted repertoires could harbor abundant contaminating bulk-population clonotypes. In post-booster samples, most primary-vaccination clones reappeared (approximately 96% CD4, about 90% CD8).

Germline V gene lookup returns CDR1 SGHDT and CDR2 YYEEEE. The CDR3 covers 16 residues. Deletions cut 3 bases from V and 3 bases from J, with 15 bases between. This clonotype appeared a few times. What it binds is unknown. Synthesis of TCR cDNA relied on 5'RACE template switching, which attached a universal primer site and UMIs. TCRdb itself ran the 5' RACE reads through MiXCR, one entry per CDR3 protein. This table holds hundreds of thousands of distinct CDR3 sequences, 15% to 20% found once. The sample consisted of PBMCs, taken 15 days after the yellow fever booster vaccination. The sequence was obtained from a man in his thirties or forties who received the YFV17D yellow fever vaccine. This chain joins TRBV5-6 and TRBJ2-2; D may be TRBD1 or TRBD2 (5 bases each). The CDR3 nucleotides read TGTGCCAGCAGCTCACCCGGGACCCAGCACACCGGGGAGCTGTTTTTT. Protein sequence: CASSSPGTQHTGELFF.